This T cell receptor (beta chain) was captured in a study of type 1 and type 2 diabetes patients. Study results and caveats: Type 2 diabetes repertoires were more diverse than type 1 diabetes repertoires.

Trimming took off 8 bases at V and 5 bases at J, with 15 bases between the two ends. The CDR3 contains 13 residues. Germline lookup yields CDR1 SNHLY and CDR2 FYNNEI. Genomic DNA was the PCR template. The TCR beta CDR3 region was amplified using 30 forward and 13 reverse primers. MiXCR, run by TCRdb on the multiplex PCR reads, gives a single entry per CDR3 protein. The table lists about 250,000 distinct CDR3 sequences, 40% to 50% of them singletons. Details on this clonotype: The antigen is unknown.

The V and J genes are TRBV2 and TRBJ2-5, with a possible D match to TRBD2 (6 bases). This TCR derives from a young man with type 2 diabetes. The sample was peripheral blood mononuclear cells (PBMCs). The CDR3 protein is CASRQGGVETQYF. The CDR3 nucleotides read TGTGCCAGCCGGCAAGGCGGGGTGGAGACCCAGTACTTC.